This is a list of T cell receptor beta chains from one sample in a study of T cell changes during pregnancy in multiple sclerosis. Using immunoSEQ multiplex PCR, the repertoire was profiled, and TCRdb retains in-frame clones only, with some absent. The data contain about 81,000 clones, 85% to 95% of them singletons. The sample in question was peripheral blood, obtained in the third trimester of pregnancy. Receptors were obtained from a female donor in good health, enrolled as a control in a pregnancy study. CDR3s include the opening cysteine and the closing phenylalanine or tryptophan. A row's size may be missing; if present it is once, few, many or a size class.

>TRBJ2-5|TRBV4-1|NA
CASQGQETQYF
>TRBJ2-1|TRBV27|NA
CASSYRGSPLSGEQFF
>TRBJ1-3|TRBV4-1|NA
CASSPEMGRGSGNTIYF
>TRBJ2-2|TRBV28|NA
CASSLGTFTGELFF
>TRBJ2-7|TRBV28|NA
CASSPQALRGEQYF
>TRBJ2-3|TRBV28|NA
CASSLPSWATDTQYF
>TRBJ2-2|TRBV6-1|NA
CASSEGAGGAGELFF
>TRBJ2-2|TRBV5-1|NA
CASSLDESGELFF
>TRBJ2-7|TRBV30|NA
CAWSVGTGEYEQYF
>TRBJ2-7|TRBV11-2|NA
CASSFGLAFSYEQYF
>TRBJ2-2|TRBV7-8|NA
CASSLGTGGAWTGELFF
>TRBJ2-1|TRBV6-1|NA
CASSVTPPAVSSYNEQFF
>TRBJ2-7|TRBV28|NA
CASSFLSQRVSYEQYF
>TRBJ2-3|TRBV5-1|NA
CASSPGQGQDTQYF
>TRBJ2-7|TRBV4-1|NA
CASSQGPSYEQYF
>TRBJ2-5|TRBV6-1|NA
CASSEMGQGSLQETQYF
>TRBJ2-1|TRBV6-6|NA
CASSQRGGEYNEQFF
>TRBJ2-1|TRBV7-9|NA
CASRKVTDAHNEQFF
>TRBJ2-1|TRBV6-1|NA
CASSVWGLAENNEQFF
>TRBJ2-7|TRBV6-6|NA
CASRPGQGLGEQYF
>TRBJ2-3|TRBV28|NA
CASSLILLGGTDTQYF
>TRBJ1-1|TRBV27|NA
CASSLTGGTEAFF
>TRBJ2-1|TRBV7-2|NA
CASSLGGPGYNEQFF
>TRBJ2-7|TRBV4-2|NA
CASSQGSSGLDYEQYF
>TRBJ2-3|TRBV29-1|NA
CSVAGRNLPTDTQYF
>TRBJ1-4|TRBV9|NA
CASSAGQGFEKLFF
>TRBJ1-1|TRBV6-5|NA
CASSLRQDAEAFF
>TRBJ2-3|TRBV7-2|NA
CASSSTDRGTTDTQYF
>TRBJ1-1|TRBV7-9|NA
CASSLYKGGANTEAFF
>TRBJ2-7|TRBV28|NA
CASRQVGQGHYEQYF
>TRBJ1-1|TRBV29-1|NA
CSVELHGAFF
>TRBJ2-2|TRBV7-6|NA
CASSTWPRGNTGELFF
>TRBJ1-4|TRBV6-6|NA
CASSWVSGFGSEKLFF
>TRBJ1-1|TRBV2|once
CASSSQGSTEAFF
>TRBJ2-3|TRBV5-4|NA
CASSKGAGTDTQYF
>TRBJ2-1|TRBV11-1|NA
CASSRRGSAGSYNEQFF
>TRBJ1-5|TRBV28|NA
CASSLAGGFQPQHF